Shown below are 27 T cell receptor beta chains from a single sample sequenced in a study of blood T cell repertoires in COVID-19. TCRdb keeps only in-frame clones here, not all; method: immunoSEQ multiplex PCR. The sample has about 480,000 clones; 85% to 90% are singletons. Input material: peripheral blood. These receptors all stem from a woman aged 45-60 years with COVID-19, enrolled during active disease.

The chain uses TRBV19 and TRBJ2-1; 11 positions match TRBD2. V was pared by 3 bases and J by 6 bases, with 7 bases of the junction left unmatched. This CDR3 has 16 amino acids. CDR1 is LNHDA and CDR2 is SQIVND in the germline V gene (reference sequence). Written as DNA, the CDR3 is TGTGCCAGTAGTATCAGTAGCGGGGGGGCCCCCAATGAGCAGTTCTTC. It encodes CASSISSGGAPNEQFF.

This clone has only one observation. This chain links TRBV5-1 with TRBJ2-6, with a weak D call TRBD2 (6 bases). Germline CDR1 is SGHRS and CDR2 is YFSETQ. There are 16 residues in the CDR3. Between the trimmed V and J ends, which lost 4 bases and 0 bases, there was a span of 11 bases. The CDR3: CASSVGLISGANVLTF. CDR3 nucleotides: TGCGCCAGCAGCGTGGGACTGATCTCTGGGGCCAACGTCCTGACTTTC. Complete variable domain (other parts from reference TRBV5-1 and TRBJ2-6): KAGVTQTPRYLIKTRGQQVTLSCSPISGHRSVSWYQQTPGQGLQFLFEYFSETQRNKGNFPGRFSGRQFSNSRSEMNVSTLELGDSALYLCASSVGLISGANVLTFGAGSRLTVL.

CDR3 amino acids: CASRLQEPYGYTF. CDR3 DNA: TGTGCCAGCAGACTACAGGAGCCCTATGGCTACACCTTC. The chain has TRBV12-3 or TRBV12-4 and TRBJ1-2, with a possible D match to TRBD1 (5 bases). Trimming shortened V by 6 bases and J by 4 bases, and 12 bases separated the two germline ends. The CDR3 spans 13 residues.

The V call is TRBV27, the J call TRBJ2-2, with 14 bases lining up with TRBD2. The junction had 13 bases not matched to a gene; V was cut back by 2 bases and J by 5 bases. CDR1 and CDR2 (germline): MNHEY, SMNVEV (reference sequence). This CDR3 spans 20 amino acids. The CDR3 DNA sequence: TGTGCCAGCAGTTTAAGCCCCCACTCCCGGACTAGCGGGGGGACCGGGGAGCTGTTTTTT. This sequence encodes CASSLSPHSRTSGGTGELFF.

The chain uses TRBV9 and TRBJ2-7, with 7 bases identical to TRBD1. The V gene end was trimmed by 3 bases and the J gene end by 5 bases; junction bases not matched to a gene: 5. This CDR3 is built from 13 residues. Per germline, CDR1 SGDLS and CDR2 YYNGEE. The CDR3, as DNA: TGTGCCAGCAGCGACGCGACAGGGAACGAGCAGTACTTC. It codes for CASSDATGNEQYF.

This clone was observed a single time. The rearrangement links TRBV13 to TRBJ2-7; D is ambiguous. The CDR3 is 14 amino acids. V was clipped by 4 bases and J by 2 bases, with 12 bases between them. Looked up from germline, CDR1 is PRHDT and CDR2 is FYEKMQ (reference sequence). CDR3 sequence reads: CASSSETETYEQYF. CDR3 nucleotide sequence: TGTGCCAGCAGCTCAGAGACGGAGACCTACGAGCAGTACTTC.

This sequence joins TRBV28 and TRBJ2-4; 9 bases agree with TRBD1. In germline, CDR1 is MDHEN, CDR2 SYDVKM. This CDR3 contains 15 residues. J was trimmed by 3 bases and V by 5 bases; bases with no gene match: 5. This CDR3 is CASSRDREDKNIQYF. The CDR3 DNA sequence: TGTGCCAGCAGTCGGGACAGGGAGGACAAAAACATTCAGTACTTC.

The rearrangement links TRBV5-1 to TRBJ1-3, with D perhaps matching TRBD1 (6 bases). The germline CDR1 and CDR2 sequences are SGHRS and YFSETQ. The CDR3 has 16 amino acids. V lost 5 bases to trimming and J lost 2 bases, with 17 bases between them. The CDR3 DNA is TGCGCCAGCAGTCCAGGGGCCGGAGTAACTGGAAACACCATATATTTT. Its translation is CASSPGAGVTGNTIYF.

The chain employs TRBV9 and TRBJ1-3, with 7 bases fitting TRBD1. Germline V CDR1 and CDR2: SGDLS, YYNGEE. The V segment lost 3 bases and the J segment 4 bases; nucleotides outside the gene matches: 4. This CDR3 spans 14 amino acids. CDR3 nucleotides: TGTGCCAGCAGCGCCACAGGGGTGGGAAACACCATATATTTT. Amino acid sequence: CASSATGVGNTIYF.

The rearrangement joins TRBV19 to TRBJ2-2; TRBD1 agrees at 8 bases. This CDR3 is 15 amino acids long. The germline gives CDR1 LNHDA, CDR2 SQIVND (reference sequence). J was trimmed by 6 bases and V by 1 base; bases with no gene match: 4. In DNA form, the CDR3 reads TGTGCCAGTAGTATAGCGACAGGGGCGCCCGGGGAGCTGTTTTTT. It codes for CASSIATGAPGELFF.

The chain couples TRBV6-1 to TRBJ2-7; tentative D call: TRBD1 (6 bases). Germline V gene data show CDR1 as MNHNS and CDR2 as SASEGT. The CDR3 is made up of 13 amino acids. The V end lost 3 bases, the J end lost 5 bases, and 11 bases lay between the germline ends. The CDR3 protein is CASSDDGGHEQYF. CDR3 bases: TGTGCCAGCAGTGATGATGGGGGCCACGAGCAGTACTTC.

The chain combines TRBV5-1 with TRBJ1-6; D not certain. This CDR3 is built from 14 residues. Looked up from germline, CDR1 is SGHRS and CDR2 is YFSETQ. Deletions cut 0 bases from V and 9 bases from J, with 10 bases between. CDR3 in DNA: TGCGCCAGCAGCTTGGAAGGAGTCGTTTCACCCCTCCACTTT. It codes for CASSLEGVVSPLHF.

In this sample, this clone turned up once. The identical CDR3 is also encoded by other nucleotide sequences in the sample. This chain connects TRBV5-1 to TRBJ1-2, with a weak D call TRBD1 (6 bases). In germline, CDR1 is SGHRS, CDR2 YFSETQ. V lost 4 bases to trimming and J lost 5 bases, with 18 bases between them. The CDR3 has 15 residues. This chain's CDR3 is CASSPLGDTYYGYTF. CDR3 nucleotides: TGCGCCAGCAGCCCCCTCGGGGACACCTATTATGGCTACACCTTC. Drawing the rest from reference TRBV5-1 and TRBJ1-2, the complete variable domain is KAGVTQTPRYLIKTRGQQVTLSCSPISGHRSVSWYQQTPGQGLQFLFEYFSETQRNKGNFPGRFSGRQFSNSRSEMNVSTLELGDSALYLCASSPLGDTYYGYTFGSGTRLTVV.

In this sample, this clone turned up a few times. The chain combines TRBV10-3 with TRBJ2-1; D may be TRBD2 (6 bases). The V gene's germline CDR1 is ENHRY and CDR2 SYGVKD. The CDR3 length is 13 residues. V was trimmed by 2 bases and J by 8 bases, leaving 10 bases between them. CDR3 coding DNA: TGTGCCATCAGTGAGCGAGGGGAGGATGAGCAGTTCTTC. This gives the protein CAISERGEDEQFF.

V and J are TRBV5-4 and TRBJ2-1; D ambiguous. This CDR3 comprises 15 residues. Trimming removed 2 bases at V and 11 bases at J, with 20 bases between. The germline CDR1 and CDR2 sequences are SGHNT and YYREEE (reference sequence). The CDR3 DNA sequence: TGTGCCAGCAGCTTCTACGGCCGCCCCACAGCTAAGCAGTTCTTC. It yields the protein CASSFYGRPTAKQFF.

Here the CDR3 reads CASSLGTSLNTEAFF. CDR3 DNA sequence: TGTGCCAGCAGCTTAGGGACAAGCCTGAACACTGAAGCTTTCTTT. This chain links TRBV11-3 with TRBJ1-1, with D perhaps TRBD1 (5 bases). The CDR3 is made up of 15 amino acids. V was clipped by 1 base and J by 0 bases, with 9 bases between them. Germline V gene lookup returns CDR1 SGHNT and CDR2 YENEEA.

The V gene is TRBV19, the J gene TRBJ2-5; D is perhaps TRBD2 (7 bases). The germline V gene encodes CDR1 LNHDA and CDR2 SQIVND (reference sequence). The V gene lost 5 bases and the J gene lost 5 bases, with 27 bases spanning the gap. The CDR3 spans 18 residues. As DNA, the CDR3 is TGTGCCAGTAGTTCTGGGAGGGTTTCGCGGGGGCTTGGGGAGACCCAGTACTTC. It yields the protein CASSSGRVSRGLGETQYF. The full variable domain, completed using reference TRBV19 and TRBJ2-5, is DGGITQSPKYLFRKEGQNVTLSCEQNLNHDAMYWYRQDPGQGLRLIYYSQIVNDFQKGDIAEGYSVSREKKESFPLTVTSAQKNPTAFYLCASSSGRVSRGLGETQYFGPGTRLLVL.

About this clone itself: The sample contains more than one DNA sequence encoding this CDR3. V and J are TRBV9 and TRBJ2-7; 7 bases line up with TRBD1. Per the germline V gene, CDR1 is SGDLS and CDR2 is YYNGEE. The CDR3 is 15 amino acids. J was trimmed by 2 bases and V by 0 bases; bases with no gene match: 5. The CDR3 nucleotides are TGTGCCAGCAGCGTAGCTACAGGGGTTACCTACGAGCAGTACTTC. Translating gives CASSVATGVTYEQYF.

This clone has a single count. J is TRBJ2-5 and V is TRBV2; D remains ambiguous. CDR1 and CDR2 from the germline V gene are SNHLY and FYNNEI. The CDR3 spans 13 residues. Trimming took off 5 bases at V and 5 bases at J, with 12 bases between the two ends. The CDR3 nucleotides are TGTGCCAGCAGTCGGGTTCGTGGGGAGACCCAGTACTTC. This gives the protein CASSRVRGETQYF. The whole variable domain, filled in from reference TRBV2 and TRBJ2-5, reads EPEVTQTPSHQVTQMGQEVILRCVPISNHLYFYWYRQILGQKVEFLVSFYNNEISEKSEIFDDQFSVERPDGSNFTLKIRSTKLEDSAMYFCASSRVRGETQYFGPGTRLLVL.

The V call is TRBV9, the J call TRBJ2-2; D remains ambiguous. The CDR3 runs to 16 residues. Trimming shortened V by 0 bases and J by 4 bases, and 13 bases separated the two germline ends. CDR1 and CDR2 (germline): SGDLS, YYNGEE. CDR3 sequence reads: CASSVDPRRRTGELFF. CDR3 nucleotide sequence: TGTGCCAGCAGCGTAGATCCCCGGCGGCGCACCGGGGAGCTGTTTTTT.

J is TRBJ1-2 and V is TRBV19; 8 nucleotides agree with TRBD1. CDR1 and CDR2 (germline): LNHDA, SQIVND (reference sequence). V trimming: 6 bases; J trimming: 8 bases; junction bases outside the gene matches: 8. This CDR3 has 13 residues. The CDR3 DNA follows: TGTGCCAGTAGCTACAGGGGGTTTGACGGCTACACCTTC. Encoded protein: CASSYRGFDGYTF.

The chain joins TRBV11-1 to TRBJ2-1; D call uncertain. This CDR3 spans 15 amino acids. The germline V and J ends were trimmed by 6 bases and 0 bases, with 12 bases remaining between them. Germline lookup yields CDR1 SGHAT and CDR2 FQDESV (reference sequence). Written as DNA, the CDR3 is TGTGCCAGCAGTTCCCCGCCCGGCTCCTACAATGAGCAGTTCTTC. This codes for CASSSPPGSYNEQFF.

The chain links TRBV5-6 to TRBJ2-3; the D gene is possibly TRBD2 (6 bases). The germline V gene encodes CDR1 SGHDT and CDR2 YYEEEE. This CDR3 has 16 amino acids. The V end lost 4 bases, the J end lost 2 bases, and 17 bases lay between the germline ends. In nucleotides, the CDR3 is TGTGCCAGCAGCCGGCGGGGACGGCGACACACAGATACGCAGTATTTT. This encodes CASSRRGRRHTDTQYF.

The chain is built from TRBV7-9 and TRBJ1-5; D unclear. The germline V gene has CDR1 SEHNR and CDR2 FQNEAQ (reference sequence). The CDR3 is 14 residues long. The V gene lost 2 bases and the J gene lost 4 bases, with 9 bases spanning the gap. The DNA of the CDR3 is TGTGCCAGCAGCTTAAGCACAGCAAATCAGCCCCAGCATTTT. Its protein is CASSLSTANQPQHF.

This sequence joins TRBV2 and TRBJ1-1; the D gene is possibly TRBD1 (6 bases). V lost 8 bases and J 0 bases, leaving 10 bases between the germline ends. Germline V gene lookup returns CDR1 SNHLY and CDR2 FYNNEI. This CDR3 is 13 amino acids long. The CDR3 DNA sequence: TGTGCCAGCTCCGGGACAATGAACACTGAAGCTTTCTTT. Its translation is CASSGTMNTEAFF. The whole variable domain, remainder taken from reference TRBV2 and TRBJ1-1, is EPEVTQTPSHQVTQMGQEVILRCVPISNHLYFYWYRQILGQKVEFLVSFYNNEISEKSEIFDDQFSVERPDGSNFTLKIRSTKLEDSAMYFCASSGTMNTEAFFGQGTRLTVV.

The gene calls are TRBV25-1 and TRBJ1-1; TRBD1 aligns across 8 bases. Per the germline V gene, CDR1 is MGHDK and CDR2 is SYGVNS. The CDR3 is 14 residues long. The V gene end was trimmed by 5 bases and the J gene end by 4 bases; junction bases not matched to a gene: 6. CDR3 DNA sequence: TGTGCCAGCAGTCTGACAGGGGCGATCACTGAAGCTTTCTTT. Its translation: CASSLTGAITEAFF. Filled out from reference TRBV25-1 and TRBJ1-1, the complete variable domain reads EADIYQTPRYLVIGTGKKITLECSQTMGHDKMYWYQQDPGMELHLIHYSYGVNSTEKGDLSSESTVSRIRTEHFPLTLESARPSHTSQYLCASSLTGAITEAFFGQGTRLTVV.

Here the CDR3 DNA reads TGTGCCAGCAGCACGTGGACAGCTTCCTATAATTCACCCCTCCACTTT. This gives the protein CASSTWTASYNSPLHF. The V gene is TRBV5-4, the J gene TRBJ1-6, with D maybe TRBD1 (6 bases). CDR3 length: 16 residues. Deletions cut 4 bases from V and 1 base from J, with 12 bases between. Germline V gene sequence: CDR1 SGHNT, CDR2 YYREEE (reference sequence).